The TCR beta chain under discussion was sequenced for a study of blood T cell repertoires in COVID-19. Repertoires were generated with immunoSEQ multiplex PCR, while TCRdb's copy carries only in-frame clones and drops some. The data show about 140,000 clones, with about four fifths seen just once and about 1.6% held by the top ten. The germline V gene encodes CDR1 GTSNPN and CDR2 SVGIG (reference sequence). V gave up 0 bases and J gave up 3 bases, with 11 bases separating them. The CDR3 totals 14 residues. The TCR originated in a human donor in a cohort sampled during active COVID-19. The rearrangement links TRBV30 to TRBJ1-1, with a tentative D call TRBD1 (6 bases). The sample was peripheral blood. CDR3 residues: CAWSVVAGDTEAFF. As DNA, the CDR3 is TGTGCCTGGAGTGTGGTGGCAGGGGACACTGAAGCTTTCTTT.